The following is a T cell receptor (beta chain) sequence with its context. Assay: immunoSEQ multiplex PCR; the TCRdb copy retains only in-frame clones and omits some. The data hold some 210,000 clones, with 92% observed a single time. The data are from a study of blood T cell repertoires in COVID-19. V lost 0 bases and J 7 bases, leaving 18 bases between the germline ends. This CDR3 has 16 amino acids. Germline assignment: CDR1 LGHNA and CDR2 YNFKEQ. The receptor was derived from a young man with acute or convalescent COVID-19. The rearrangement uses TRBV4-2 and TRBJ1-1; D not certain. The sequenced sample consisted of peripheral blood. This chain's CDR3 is CASSQDRQRSSLEAFF. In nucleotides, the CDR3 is TGTGCCAGCAGCCAAGATCGCCAGCGGTCCTCTCTTGAAGCTTTCTTT.